The clone carrying this T cell receptor beta chain has a single count. Additional DNA sequences in this sample encode the identical CDR3. The sample belongs to a study of blood T cell repertoires in COVID-19. For the study at large: PBMCs, B-cell-depleted T cells, or T cells were the source of the cDNA or gDNA that made up the material.

Original methodology: Cell counts per sample came from amplifying reference gene primers. Using immunoSEQ multiplex PCR, the repertoire was profiled, and TCRdb retains in-frame clones only, with some absent. From that table come the V and J calls and clone size; the DNA was used to work out D and trimming. The sample contains about 300,000 clones, around four fifths of which appear only once. This receptor was identified in a woman aged 45-65 years with acute or convalescent COVID-19. Material: peripheral blood.

This CDR3 is CAWSVQGNQPQHF. The CDR3 DNA is TGTGCCTGGAGTGTACAGGGTAATCAGCCCCAGCATTTT. This rearrangement joins TRBV30 to TRBJ1-5; weak D call: TRBD1 (6 bases). Per germline, CDR1 GTSNPN and CDR2 SVGIG (reference sequence). The CDR3 is 13 residues long. Trimming removed 0 bases at V and 4 bases at J, with 7 bases between.